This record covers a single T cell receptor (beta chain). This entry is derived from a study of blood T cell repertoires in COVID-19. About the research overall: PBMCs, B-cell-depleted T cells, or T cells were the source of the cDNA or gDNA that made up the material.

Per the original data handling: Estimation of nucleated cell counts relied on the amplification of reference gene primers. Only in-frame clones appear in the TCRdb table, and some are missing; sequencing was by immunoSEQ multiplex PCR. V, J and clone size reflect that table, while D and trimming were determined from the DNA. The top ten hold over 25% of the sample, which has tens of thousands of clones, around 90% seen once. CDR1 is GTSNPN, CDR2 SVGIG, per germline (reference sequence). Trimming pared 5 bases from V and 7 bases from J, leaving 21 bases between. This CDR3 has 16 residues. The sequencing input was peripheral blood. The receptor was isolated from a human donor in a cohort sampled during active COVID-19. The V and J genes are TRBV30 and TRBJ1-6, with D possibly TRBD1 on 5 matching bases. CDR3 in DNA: TGTGCCTGGGGATCAGGGAACGGGAGAGGAAATTCACCCCTCCACTTT. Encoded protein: CAWGSGNGRGNSPLHF. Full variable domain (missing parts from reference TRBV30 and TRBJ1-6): SQTIHQWPATLVQPVGSPLSLECTVEGTSNPNLYWYRQAAGRGLQLLFYSVGIGQISSEVPQNLSASRPQDRQFILSSKKLLLSDSGFYLCAWGSGNGRGNSPLHFGNGTRLTVT.